The 4 T cell receptor beta chains presented below share a single source sample, sequenced in a study of blood T cell repertoires in COVID-19. Some clones are missing from TCRdb's copy, which holds only in-frame ones; the method was immunoSEQ multiplex PCR. This table holds under 70,000 clones, more than 75% found once. The sample taken for sequencing was peripheral blood. These receptors came from a woman younger than 30 with acute or convalescent COVID-19.

V gene TRBV7-9 combines with J gene TRBJ2-6; TRBD1 might be the D (5 bases). The germline CDR1 and CDR2 sequences are SEHNR and FQNEAQ (reference sequence). V was clipped by 4 bases and J by 1 base, with 26 bases between them. There are 21 residues in the CDR3. The CDR3 protein is CASSWAPGWGQPPSGANVLTF. For the CDR3, the DNA is TGTGCCAGCAGCTGGGCGCCCGGGTGGGGCCAGCCGCCATCTGGGGCCAACGTCCTGACTTTC.

The J gene is TRBJ2-2, the V gene TRBV11-3, with D unclear. The CDR3 extends over 13 amino acids. Trimming took off 5 bases at V and 4 bases at J, with 8 bases between the two ends. CDR1 SGHNT and CDR2 YENEEA come from the germline V gene. CDR3 loop: CASSPRRTGELFF. The CDR3 DNA sequence: TGTGCCAGCAGCCCCAGGCGCACCGGGGAGCTGTTTTTT.

This clone was seen a handful of times. This chain joins TRBV2 and TRBJ2-1; D gene uncertain. The V end was cut by 6 bases, the J end by 1 base, with 4 bases between. CDR1 and CDR2 (germline): SNHLY, FYNNEI. This CDR3 is 12 amino acids long. This chain's CDR3 is CASRESYNEQFF. DNA of the CDR3: TGTGCCAGCAGAGAGTCCTACAATGAGCAGTTCTTC.

The chain joins TRBV19 to TRBJ1-3; no clear D. Germline-derived CDR1 and CDR2 are LNHDA and SQIVND (reference sequence). With 4 bases removed from V and 0 bases from J, the gap between germline ends came to 10 bases. There are 15 residues in the CDR3. In DNA form, the CDR3 reads TGTGCCAGTAGTAGGTTGGTGAGCTCTGGAAACACCATATATTTT. As protein: CASSRLVSSGNTIYF.